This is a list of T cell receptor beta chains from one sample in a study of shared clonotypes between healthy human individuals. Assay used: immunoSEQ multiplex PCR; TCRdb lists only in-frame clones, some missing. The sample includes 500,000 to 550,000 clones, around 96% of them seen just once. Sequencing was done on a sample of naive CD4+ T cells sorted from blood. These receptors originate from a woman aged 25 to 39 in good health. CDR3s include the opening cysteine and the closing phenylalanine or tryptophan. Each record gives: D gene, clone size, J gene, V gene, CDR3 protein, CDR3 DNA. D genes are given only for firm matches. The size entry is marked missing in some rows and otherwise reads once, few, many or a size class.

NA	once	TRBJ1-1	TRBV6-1	CASSDKNRDTEAFF	TGTGCCAGCAGTGATAAAAACAGGGACACTGAAGCTTTCTTT
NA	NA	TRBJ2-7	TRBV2	CASSAQGTYEQYF	TGTGCCAGCAGTGCACAGGGAACCTACGAGCAGTACTTC
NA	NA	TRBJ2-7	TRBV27	CASSPFAARGYEQYF	TGTGCCAGCAGTCCGTTTGCAGCCAGGGGTTACGAGCAGTACTTC
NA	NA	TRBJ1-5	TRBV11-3	CASSLVAVYSNQPQHF	TGTGCCAGCAGCTTAGTGGCAGTCTATAGCAATCAGCCCCAGCATTTT
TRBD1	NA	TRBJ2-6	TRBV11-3	CASSLDGTGASGANVLTF	TGTGCCAGCAGCTTAGATGGGACAGGGGCCTCTGGGGCCAACGTCCTGACTTTC
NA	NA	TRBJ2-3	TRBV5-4	CASSFFSRRTSTDTQYF	TGTGCCAGCAGCTTCTTCAGCAGGCGGACTAGCACAGATACGCAGTATTTT
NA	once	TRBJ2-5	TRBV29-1	CSVVLAQETQYF	TGCAGCGTTGTGCTAGCACAAGAGACCCAGTACTTC
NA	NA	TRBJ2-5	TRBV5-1	CASSLGLAGETQYF	TGCGCCAGCAGCTTGGGCCTAGCAGGGGAGACCCAGTACTTC
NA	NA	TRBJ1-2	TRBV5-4	CASSARATYGYTF	TGTGCCAGCAGTGCCAGGGCTACCTATGGCTACACCTTC
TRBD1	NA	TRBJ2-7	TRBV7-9	CASSWDRGSYEQYF	TGTGCCAGCAGCTGGGACAGGGGGTCCTACGAGCAGTACTTC
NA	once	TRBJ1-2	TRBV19	CASSWWVGGYTF	TGTGCCAGTAGTTGGTGGGTTGGAGGCTACACCTTC
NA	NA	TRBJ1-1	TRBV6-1	CASSEPGTEAFF	TGTGCCAGCAGTGAACCTGGCACTGAAGCTTTCTTT
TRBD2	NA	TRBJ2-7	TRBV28	CASRRASGIYEQYF	TGTGCCAGCAGAAGGGCTAGCGGGATCTACGAGCAGTACTTC
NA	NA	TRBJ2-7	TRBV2	CASSEDRAGEQYF	TGTGCCAGCAGTGAAGACAGGGCGGGTGAGCAGTACTTC
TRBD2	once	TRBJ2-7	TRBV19	CASSLAGNTYEQYF	TGTGCCAGTAGTTTAGCGGGAAACACCTACGAGCAGTACTTC
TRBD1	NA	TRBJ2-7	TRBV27	CASSKTGGASYEQYF	TGTGCCAGCAGTAAAACAGGGGGCGCATCCTACGAGCAGTACTTC
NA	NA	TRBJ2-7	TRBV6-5	CASSYSLNSYEQYF	TGTGCCAGCAGTTACTCCCTTAATTCCTACGAGCAGTACTTC
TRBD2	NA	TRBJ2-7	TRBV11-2	CASSSGTSLYEQYF	TGTGCCAGCAGCTCCGGGACTAGCCTCTACGAGCAGTACTTC
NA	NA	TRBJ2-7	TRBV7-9	CASSLEAYEQYF	TGTGCCAGCAGCTTAGAAGCCTACGAGCAGTACTTC
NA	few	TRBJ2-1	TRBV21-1	CASSKEQGTYNEQFF	TGTGCCAGCAGCAAAGAACAGGGGACCTACAATGAGCAGTTCTTC
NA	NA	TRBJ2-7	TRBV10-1	CASSRTLWGQYF	TGCGCCAGCAGTCGGACCCTATGGGGGCAGTACTTC
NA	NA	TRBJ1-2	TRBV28	CASQPSVIYGYTF	TGTGCCAGCCAACCCTCCGTTATCTATGGCTACACCTTC
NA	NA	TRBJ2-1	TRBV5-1	CASSLNWESYNEQFF	TGCGCCAGCAGCCTGAATTGGGAATCCTACAATGAGCAGTTCTTC
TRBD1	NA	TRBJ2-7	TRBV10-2	CASSWTGSSYEQYF	TGCGCCAGCAGTTGGACAGGGAGCTCCTACGAGCAGTACTTC
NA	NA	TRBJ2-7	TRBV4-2	CASSQASYSDEQYF	TGTGCCAGCAGCCAAGCCTCTTATTCCGACGAGCAGTACTTC
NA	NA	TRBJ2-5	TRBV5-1	CASSWGVQETQYF	TGCGCCAGCAGCTGGGGGGTACAAGAGACCCAGTACTTC
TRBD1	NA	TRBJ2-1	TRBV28	CASSSPGGASYNEQFF	TGTGCCAGCAGTTCCCCAGGGGGCGCCTCCTACAATGAGCAGTTCTTC
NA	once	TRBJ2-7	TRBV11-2	CASSLIETDSYEQYF	TGTGCCAGCAGCTTAATTGAGACGGACTCCTACGAGCAGTACTTC
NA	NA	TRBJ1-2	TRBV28	CASSLETGANYGYTF	TGTGCCAGCAGTTTGGAGACGGGCGCTAACTATGGCTACACCTTC
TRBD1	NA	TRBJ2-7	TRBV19	CASSLRGLGVSYEQYF	TGTGCCAGTAGCCTCAGGGGGCTGGGGGTCTCCTACGAGCAGTACTTC
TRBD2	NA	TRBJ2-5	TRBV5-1	CASSLASGRALETQYF	TGCGCCAGCAGCCTTGCTAGCGGGAGGGCCTTGGAGACCCAGTACTTC
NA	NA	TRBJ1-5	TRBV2	CASSPRTASNQPQHF	TGTGCCAGCAGTCCCCGGACAGCCAGCAATCAGCCCCAGCATTTT
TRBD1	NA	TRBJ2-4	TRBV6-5	CASSQTGEQNIQYF	TGTGCCAGCAGTCAGACAGGGGAGCAAAACATTCAGTACTTC
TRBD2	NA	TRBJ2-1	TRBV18	CATSSGRLNEQFF	TGTGCCACCTCTAGCGGGAGGTTGAATGAGCAGTTCTTC
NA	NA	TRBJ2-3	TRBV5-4	CASSWGRQVQDTQYF	TGTGCCAGCAGCTGGGGGAGACAGGTACAAGATACGCAGTATTTT
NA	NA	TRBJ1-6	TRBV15	CATSRYTGNNSPLHF	TGTGCCACCAGCAGGTACACGGGAAACAATTCACCCCTCCACTTT
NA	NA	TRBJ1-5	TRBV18	CASSPRSVGSNQPQHF	TGTGCCAGCTCACCAAGGTCGGTAGGGAGCAATCAGCCCCAGCATTTT
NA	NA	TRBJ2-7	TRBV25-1	CASSGGVRYEQYF	TGTGCCAGCAGTGGGGGAGTGCGCTACGAGCAGTACTTC
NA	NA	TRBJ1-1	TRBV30	CAWVRDSAEAFF	TGTGCCTGGGTACGGGACTCCGCTGAAGCTTTCTTT